This paragraph covers one TCR beta chain sequence. Antigen unknown. Libraries were prepared by immunoSEQ multiplex PCR; TCRdb keeps only in-frame clonotypes and omits some of them. This table holds approximately 100,000 clones, roughly 88% found once. This CDR3 contains 14 residues. CDR1 SEHNR and CDR2 FQNEAQ come from the germline V gene (reference sequence). V was pared by 5 bases and J by 2 bases, with 13 bases between. This specimen comes from a study of OX40 agonist ivuxolimab in advanced cancers. Study-wide results and limits: Partial responders at 0.1-3.0 mg/kg had among the lowest clonal expansion. Both CD4+ and CD8+ T cell populations in blood had undergone clonal expansion by week 6 at 0.1 to 3.0 mg/kg.

The sequenced sample was CD4+ or CD8+ T cells sorted from blood, obtained in a trial of the OX40 agonist ivuxolimab. The sequence derives from an adult with an advanced solid tumor such as melanoma, head and neck, liver or kidney cancer. The chain carries TRBV7-9 and TRBJ2-7; D may be TRBD2 (7 bases). CDR3 sequence reads: CASSLGGGPYEQYF. The CDR3 coding sequence is TGTGCCAGCAGCCTAGGGGGGGGTCCCTACGAGCAGTACTTC.